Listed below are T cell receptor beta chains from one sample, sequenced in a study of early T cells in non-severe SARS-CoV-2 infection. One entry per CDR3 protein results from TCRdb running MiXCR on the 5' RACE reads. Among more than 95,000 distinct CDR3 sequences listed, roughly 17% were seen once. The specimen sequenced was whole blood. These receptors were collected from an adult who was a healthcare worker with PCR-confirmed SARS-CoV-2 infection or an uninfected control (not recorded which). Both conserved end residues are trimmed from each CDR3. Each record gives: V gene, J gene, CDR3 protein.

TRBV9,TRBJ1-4,ASSVVADEKLF
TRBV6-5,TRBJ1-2,ASSLNRAGDYGYT
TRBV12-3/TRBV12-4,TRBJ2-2,ASTSPPGRVNTGELF
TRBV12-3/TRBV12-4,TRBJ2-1,ASRRDRRFDEQF
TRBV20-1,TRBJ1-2,SAGDRGTYGYT
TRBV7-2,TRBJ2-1,ASRPTSGGYNEQF
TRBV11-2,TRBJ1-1,ASSLHPAGVEAF
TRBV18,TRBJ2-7,ASSPQGSNEQY
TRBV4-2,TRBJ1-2,ASSQGTSNYGYT
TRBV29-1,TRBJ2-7,SVEVASYEQY
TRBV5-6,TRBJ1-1,ASSSGSIGAF
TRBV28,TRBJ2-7,ASSPTSGGAYEQY
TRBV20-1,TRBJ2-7,SARDTEREQVGQY
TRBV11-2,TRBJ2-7,ASSSGGGSYEQY
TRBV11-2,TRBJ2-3,ASSFVFGGSGTDTQY
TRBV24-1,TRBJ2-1,ATSLTSGIYNEQF
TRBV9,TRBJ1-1,ASSVSYLNTEAF
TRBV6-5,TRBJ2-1,ASTPRTGYLNEQF
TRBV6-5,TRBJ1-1,ASSLVKANTEAF
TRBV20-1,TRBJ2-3,SARQGTSSTDTQY
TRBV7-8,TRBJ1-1,ASSPKEGDPNTEAF
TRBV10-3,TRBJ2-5,AISAERLAGQETQY
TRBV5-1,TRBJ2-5,ASSGRAQETQY
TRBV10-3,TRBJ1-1,AISERTEAF
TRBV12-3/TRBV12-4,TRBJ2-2,ASSSGGQFSTGELF
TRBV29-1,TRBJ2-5,SARWVHQETQY
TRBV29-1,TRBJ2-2,SVIGTTNTGELF
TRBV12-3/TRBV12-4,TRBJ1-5,ASSQGGWNQPQH
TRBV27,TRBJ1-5,ASSFDREGNQPQH
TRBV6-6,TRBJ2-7,ASSSGTENYEQY
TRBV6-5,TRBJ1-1,ASSREQNTEAF
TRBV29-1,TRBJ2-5,SVDWNQGTQY
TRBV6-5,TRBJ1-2,ASSHRDRANGYT
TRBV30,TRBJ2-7,AWTRGVEGDEQY
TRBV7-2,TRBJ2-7,ASSLEVGPTYEQY
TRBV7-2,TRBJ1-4,ASSTQWTGGEKLF
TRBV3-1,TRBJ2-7,ASSQKGAGGYEQY
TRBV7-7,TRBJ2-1,ASSPSLAGAYNEQF
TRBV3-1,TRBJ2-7,ASSPNPGLAALGGYYEQY
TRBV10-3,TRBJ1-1,AIRTDGNTEAF
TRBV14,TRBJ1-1,ASSQGVEAF
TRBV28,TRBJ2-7,ASSPQTGWGYEQY
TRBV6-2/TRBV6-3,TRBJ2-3,ASSYRPDTDTQY
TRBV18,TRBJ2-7,ASSFGETGDFYEQY
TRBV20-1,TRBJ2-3,SALGLAGVTDTQY
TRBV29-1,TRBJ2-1,SAISGTSSYNEQF
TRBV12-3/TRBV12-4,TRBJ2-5,ASSLEGKTQY
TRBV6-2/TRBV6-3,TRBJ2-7,ASSQGLDVYEQY
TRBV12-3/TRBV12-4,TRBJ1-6,ASSLQGRHSPLH
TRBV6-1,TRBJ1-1,ASSPWGTEAF
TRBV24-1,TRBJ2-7,ATSDFGSPGEQY
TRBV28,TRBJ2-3,ASSFDTYTDTQY
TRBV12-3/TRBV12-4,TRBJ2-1,ASRTTDYNEQF
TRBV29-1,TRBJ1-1,SVGTATSGTEAF
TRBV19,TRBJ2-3,ASSGRAGSTDTQY
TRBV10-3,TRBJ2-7,AISRRQGVLYEQY
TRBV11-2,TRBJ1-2,ASSLDRGGDGYT
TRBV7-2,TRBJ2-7,ASSLVLGSSYEQY
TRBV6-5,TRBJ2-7,ASSYVLAGAFYEQY